The 4 T cell receptor beta chains below come from one sample, sequenced in a study of patients and donors after allogeneic stem cell transplantation. TCRdb reprocessed the RT-PCR reads with MiXCR, giving one entry per CDR3 protein. Here the sample spans about 160,000 distinct CDR3 sequences, about two fifths being singletons. Sequenced input: blood, either unsorted or a sorted T cell fraction (not recorded which). The receptors originated from a human donor who was either an allogeneic HSCT recipient or a stem cell or donor lymphocyte infusion donor (not recorded which). It is not recorded whose cells these are; they may come from a transplant donor.

This chain connects TRBV12-3 or TRBV12-4 to TRBJ1-5; TRBD1 is a possible D gene (5 bases). Deletions cut 8 bases from V and 2 bases from J, with 13 bases between. This CDR3 contains 14 residues. In DNA form, the CDR3 reads TGTGCCAGCGGGGAAGGGGTGGGCAATCAGCCCCAGCATTTT. It codes for CASGEGVGNQPQHF.

V gene TRBV20-1 combines with J gene TRBJ2-7, with TRBD1 identical over 10 bases. The CDR3 spans 14 residues. CDR1 DFQATT and CDR2 SNEGSKA come from the germline V gene (reference sequence). The V and J ends lost 0 bases and 9 bases, in that order; junction bases with no gene match: 8. CDR3 nucleotide sequence: TGCAGTGCTAGAGAGGGACAGGGGAGTTCGGGGCAGTACGTC. Amino acid sequence: CSAREGQGSSGQYV.

This clonotype has more than one count but fewer than ten. CDR3 in amino acids: CSAQGRLGGNQPQHF. DNA for the CDR3: TGCAGTGCACAGGGGCGCCTCGGGGGCAATCAGCCCCAGCATTTT. The chain has TRBV20-1 and TRBJ1-5, with 7 bases that match TRBD1. Germline loops: CDR1 DFQATT, CDR2 SNEGSKA (reference sequence). The CDR3 has 15 amino acids. V dropped 6 bases and J dropped 2; count of bases not matched to a gene: 10.

The sample holds a few counts of this clonotype. V gene TRBV20-1 combines with J gene TRBJ2-2; 15 bases are shared with TRBD2. The V segment lost 0 bases and the J segment 0 bases; nucleotides outside the gene matches: 5. This CDR3 is built from 19 residues. Germline loops: CDR1 DFQATT, CDR2 SNEGSKA (reference sequence). The CDR3 region has the DNA TGCAGTGCTAGAGATATAGGACTAGCGGGGGGGCCGAACACCGGGGAGCTGTTTTTT. Protein product: CSARDIGLAGGPNTGELFF.